This TCR beta chain was captured in a study of a mutant IDH1 vaccine in newly diagnosed glioma. About the study: Patients began vaccination 4-6 weeks after radiotherapy alone, or with temozolomide cycles. Radiotherapy, temozolomide, or both had been given previously, and both were given to most. Study-wide points: Vaccine-induced immune responses were detected in around 93% of patients.

Clones were read by immunoSEQ multiplex PCR, and TCRdb kept only the in-frame ones, dropping some. Among about 26,000 clones listed, around 80% were seen once. This clone was seen a few times. Its specificity is not known. Indicated time point: week 5, during vaccination. Topical imiquimod accompanied each vaccine dose, which consisted of 300 ug of mutant IDH1 20-mer peptide. Patients carried new grade 3 or 4 IDH1-mutant astrocytomas lacking nuclear ATRX. CDR1 SGHTA and CDR2 FQGNSA come from the germline V gene. The CDR3 extends over 13 amino acids. The germline V and J ends were trimmed by 1 base and 11 bases, with 9 bases remaining between them.

This material consisted of PBMCs, taken from a glioma patient whose treatment included an IDH1 peptide vaccine. This clonotype was obtained from a man between 40 and 49 years old with glioma. Some clones in this sample may be carry-over from other donors' samples. The V and J genes are TRBV7-2 and TRBJ1-6; unclear D gene. CDR3 nucleotides: TGTGCCAGCAGCTTAGAACGTGTTGCACCCCTCCACTTT. Protein: CASSLERVAPLHF.